This T cell receptor beta chain is from a study of vaccination effects on CD4 cells after COVID-19. General study results and limits: Sampling in the study covered few convalescent patients and included no early post-infection timepoints. Cross-reactivity toward common cold coronaviruses was confined to only 1 of 255 vaccine-induced clones in healthy vaccinees.

Details on this clone: As yet, its antigen is unknown.

Before sequencing, viral peptide pools were used by the ViraFEST assay to expand antigen-specific CD4+ T cells. Culturing for ten to eleven days preceded CD4+ T cell isolation. Days 3 and 7 saw half the medium replaced with IL-2 medium. The table came from immunoSEQ multiplex PCR; TCRdb's copy has only in-frame clones and leaves some out. The sample consists of approximately 11,000 clones, roughly 70% of them appearing once. The starting material was CD4+ T cells from PBMCs cultured with HCoV-229E spike peptides, obtained before COVID-19 vaccination. The TCR sequence derives from a human donor who received a COVID-19 vaccine.

The CDR3 is CASSTGTGGQFF. The CDR3 nucleotides are TGTGCCAGCAGCACGGGGACAGGGGGCCAGTTCTTC. The chain joins TRBV5-5 to TRBJ2-1, with 12 bases aligning to TRBD1. This CDR3 region has 12 residues. Germline CDR1 and CDR2: SGHKS and YYEKEE (reference sequence). J gave up 13 bases and V 4 bases, and 3 bases lay outside the gene matches.